The 13 T cell receptor beta chains in this list originate from one sample, sequenced in a study of human T cells and chemical hapten exposure. TCRdb used MiXCR to reprocess the RACE reads, holding one entry per CDR3 protein. The data hold about 120,000 distinct CDR3 sequences, with roughly 13% observed a single time. Indicated time point: pre-sensitization, week 0. Treatment given: therapeutic diphenylcyclopropenone sensitization with weekly scalp DPC. This specimen consisted of whole blood, obtained in connection with sensitization to the hapten diphenylcyclopropenone (DPC). These receptors were taken from a woman between 18 and 29 years old with alopecia areata. Some clones in this sample may be carry-over from other donors' samples.

The genes are TRBV12-3 or TRBV12-4 and TRBJ1-6; perhaps TRBD1 as D (6 bases). V lost 1 base, J lost 5 bases, and 6 bases lay in between. This CDR3 region has 14 residues. CDR3 in amino acids: CASSLGTDNSPLHF. CDR3 sequence (DNA): TGTGCCAGCAGTTTAGGGACAGATAATTCACCCCTCCACTTT.

This clonotype appeared many times. The chain couples TRBV19 to TRBJ2-3; TRBD1 agrees at 7 bases. Germline CDR1 reads LNHDA; CDR2 reads SQIVND (reference sequence). This CDR3 contains 12 residues. The junction had 7 bases not matched to a gene; V was cut back by 10 bases and J by 6 bases. The CDR3 bases are TGTGCCACGGGATTGACAGGGGATACGCAGTATTTT. Translating gives CATGLTGDTQYF.

This clonotype was picked up many times. The chain carries TRBV18 and TRBJ1-2; D unresolved. This CDR3 is 14 amino acids long. The V end lost 8 bases, the J end lost 3 bases, and 16 bases lay between the germline ends. Germline values: CDR1 KGHSH, CDR2 LQKENI. In DNA form, the CDR3 reads TGTGCCAGCGCCGCGGCGGATCAGGACTATGGCTACACCTTC. Protein product: CASAAADQDYGYTF.

This clonotype was counted a few times. V and J are TRBV4-3 and TRBJ2-4; D is ambiguous. The CDR3 totals 20 residues. Germline CDR1 LGHNA, CDR2 YSLEER. V was cut by 0 bases and J by 0 bases, with 21 bases left in between. In DNA form, the CDR3 reads TGCGCCAGCAGCCAAGAGGCGACCCTAGGCCCCCTAGGAGCCAAAAACATTCAGTACTTC. Translated: CASSQEATLGPLGAKNIQYF.

This sequence joins TRBV9 and TRBJ2-1, with 10 bases that match TRBD2. Losses at the gene ends were 0 bases for V and 6 bases for J; bases not matched to a gene: 6. The CDR3 is 16 amino acids. Per the germline V gene, CDR1 is SGDLS and CDR2 is YYNGEE. CDR3 in DNA: TGTGCCAGCAGCGTAGGCCCAGCGGGGGGGCCCAATGAGCAGTTCTTC. It specifies CASSVGPAGGPNEQFF.

The sample holds a few counts of this clonotype. The chain uses TRBV28 and TRBJ2-5; D is unclear. Deletions cut 5 bases from V and 4 bases from J, with 11 bases between. CDR3 size: 13 residues. Germline loops: CDR1 MDHEN, CDR2 SYDVKM. The CDR3 DNA is TGTGCCAGCAGTCCCCGGCCCTCAGAGACCCAGTACTTC. Protein sequence: CASSPRPSETQYF. Full variable domain (rest looked up from reference TRBV28 and TRBJ2-5): DVKVTQSSRYLVKRTGEKVFLECVQDMDHENMFWYRQDPGLGLRLIYFSYDVKMKEKGDIPEGYSVSREKKERFSLILESASTNQTSMYLCASSPRPSETQYFGPGTRLLVL.

This clonotype occurred a few times. This rearrangement joins TRBV7-8 to TRBJ2-2, with a possible D match to TRBD2 (7 bases). The length of the CDR3 is 16 residues. Trimming stripped 5 bases from V and 4 bases from J, with 17 bases between. Looked up from germline, CDR1 is SGHVS and CDR2 is FQNEAQ. CDR3 protein: CASSLGGAGLTGELFF. The CDR3 DNA reads as TGTGCCAGCAGCCTAGGGGGGGCTGGTCTCACCGGGGAGCTGTTTTTT.

V and J are TRBV6-5 and TRBJ2-1; 8 nucleotides line up with TRBD2. V shed 2 bases, J shed 10 bases, and the junction held 13 bases outside the gene matches. The CDR3 contains 16 residues. CDR1 and CDR2 (germline): MNHEY, SVGAGI. Here the CDR3 DNA reads TGTGCCAGCAGTTACGAAGGGACTAGAATCATTGGGGAGCAGTTCTTC. As protein: CASSYEGTRIIGEQFF.

V and J are TRBV30 and TRBJ2-3; D not certain. Germline CDR1 is GTSNPN and CDR2 is SVGIG (reference sequence). This CDR3 has 12 amino acids. V lost 3 bases, J lost 2 bases, and 6 bases lay in between. DNA of the CDR3: TGTGCCTGGAGGGGGTACACAGATACGCAGTATTTT. Its translation: CAWRGYTDTQYF.

The chain carries TRBV20-1 and TRBJ2-2, with D unclear. Trimming took 2 bases from V and 0 from J, leaving 4 bases between them. This CDR3 spans 13 amino acids. CDR1 and CDR2 (germline): DFQATT, SNEGSKA (reference sequence). The DNA for the CDR3 is TGCAGTGCTAGAAGTTCGAACACCGGGGAGCTGTTTTTT. Amino acid sequence: CSARSSNTGELFF.

The sample holds a few counts of this clonotype. The J gene is TRBJ2-5, the V gene TRBV7-3; tentative D call: TRBD2 (7 bases). The CDR3 consists of 15 residues. Trimming left V 3 bases short and J 9 bases short, with 20 bases between. Germline V gene data show CDR1 as SGHTA and CDR2 as FQGTGA. This CDR3 is CASSFAGAPLEAQYF. The CDR3, as DNA: TGTGCCAGCAGCTTTGCGGGGGCCCCACTCGAAGCCCAGTACTTC.

This clonotype was detected ten times or more. This chain links TRBV10-2 with TRBJ2-1; the D is unclear. The CDR3 spans 13 residues. V lost 3 bases, J lost 8 bases, and 11 bases lay in between. CDR1 WSHSY and CDR2 SAAADI come from the germline V gene. This CDR3 is CASSDDQAYEQFF. CDR3 DNA: TGCGCCAGCAGTGATGACCAAGCATATGAGCAGTTCTTC.

As regards this clonotype: At one of its ends the junction is not consistent with the germline gene, which may arise from a read error. The V and J genes are TRBV7-9 and TRBJ2-2, with a possible D match to TRBD1 (5 bases). CDR1 SEHNR and CDR2 FQNEAQ come from the germline V gene (reference sequence). The CDR3 extends over 15 amino acids. In nucleotides, the CDR3 is TGTGCCAGCAGCTTAATGTGGACAACCACCGAGGAGCTGTTTTTT. Protein: CASSLMWTTTEELFF.